This T cell receptor beta chain was profiled in a study of PD-1 blockade in classical Hodgkin lymphoma. The time point: cycle 4 day 1 (C4D1), after six to seven weeks of nivolumab. Each patient experienced a relapse that followed autologous stem cell transplantation, and brentuximab vedotin exposure varied. V dropped 0 bases and J dropped 5; count of bases not matched to a gene: 7. This CDR3 comprises 16 residues. The germline V gene has CDR1 KGHSH and CDR2 LQKENI. Assay: immunoSEQ multiplex PCR; the TCRdb copy retains only in-frame clones and omits some. The table has approximately 20,000 clones, 80% seen once.

This clonotype was sampled from a human donor with classical Hodgkin lymphoma. The sequences come from peripheral blood mononuclear cells (PBMCs), collected before the fourth cycle of nivolumab. The chain is built from TRBV18 and TRBJ1-5; TRBD1 aligns across 7 bases. The CDR3 sequence is CASSPPRGQGDQPQHF. CDR3 bases: TGTGCCAGCTCACCACCGCGGGGGCAGGGGGATCAGCCCCAGCATTTT.